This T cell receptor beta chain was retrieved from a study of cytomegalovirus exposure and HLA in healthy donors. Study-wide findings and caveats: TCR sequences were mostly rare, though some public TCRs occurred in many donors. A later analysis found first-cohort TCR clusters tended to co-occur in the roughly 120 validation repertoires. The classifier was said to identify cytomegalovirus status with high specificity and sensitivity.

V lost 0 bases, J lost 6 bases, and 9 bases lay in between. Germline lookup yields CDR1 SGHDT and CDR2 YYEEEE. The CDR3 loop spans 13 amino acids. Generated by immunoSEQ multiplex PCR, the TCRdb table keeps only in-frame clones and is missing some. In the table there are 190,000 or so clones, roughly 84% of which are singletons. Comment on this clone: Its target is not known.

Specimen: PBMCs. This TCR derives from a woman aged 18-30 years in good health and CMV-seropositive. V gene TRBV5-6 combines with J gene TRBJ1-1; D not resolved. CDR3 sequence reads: CASSLGVRAEAFF. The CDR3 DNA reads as TGTGCCAGCAGCTTGGGGGTTCGGGCTGAAGCTTTCTTT.